This TCR beta chain is drawn from a study of T cell repertoires in cytomegalovirus infection. TCRdb itself ran the reads through MiXCR, one entry per CDR3 protein. The sample lists about 570,000 distinct CDR3 sequences; about 40% were seen once. Trimming removed 2 bases from V and 4 bases from J, with 18 bases in between. Per the germline V gene, CDR1 is SGHNT and CDR2 is YYREEE (reference sequence). The CDR3 runs to 16 residues. Notes on this clonotype: Antigen unknown.

This chain connects TRBV5-4 to TRBJ1-2, with D tentatively TRBD1 (6 bases). The source was cultured PBMCs, collected from culture after CMV antigen stimulation. The receptor's source is a human donor in good health (CMV status not recorded). Some clones in this sample may be carry-over from other donors' samples. The CDR3 is CASSLFTGNHGYGYTF. For the CDR3, the DNA is TGTGCCAGCAGCTTATTCACAGGGAACCATGGCTATGGCTACACCTTC.